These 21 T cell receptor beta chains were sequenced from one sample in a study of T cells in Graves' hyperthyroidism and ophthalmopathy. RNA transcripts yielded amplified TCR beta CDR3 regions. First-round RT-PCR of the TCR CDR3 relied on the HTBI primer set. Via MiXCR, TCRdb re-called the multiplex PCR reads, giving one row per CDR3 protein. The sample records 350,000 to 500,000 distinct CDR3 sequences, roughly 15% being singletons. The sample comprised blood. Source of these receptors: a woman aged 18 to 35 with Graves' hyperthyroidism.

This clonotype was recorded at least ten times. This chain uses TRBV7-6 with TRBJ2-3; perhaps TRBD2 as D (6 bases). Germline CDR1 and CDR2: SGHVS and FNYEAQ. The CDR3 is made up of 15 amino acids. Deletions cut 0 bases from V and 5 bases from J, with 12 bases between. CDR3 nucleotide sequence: TGTGCCAGCAGCTTAGCGGGAGGCCGATTAGATACGCAGTATTTT. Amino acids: CASSLAGGRLDTQYF. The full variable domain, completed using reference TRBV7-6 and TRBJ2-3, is GAGVSQSPRYKVTKRGQDVALRCDPISGHVSLYWYRQALGQGPEFLTYFNYEAQQDKSGLPNDRFSAERPEGSISTLTIQRTEQRDSAMYRCASSLAGGRLDTQYFGPGTRLTVL.

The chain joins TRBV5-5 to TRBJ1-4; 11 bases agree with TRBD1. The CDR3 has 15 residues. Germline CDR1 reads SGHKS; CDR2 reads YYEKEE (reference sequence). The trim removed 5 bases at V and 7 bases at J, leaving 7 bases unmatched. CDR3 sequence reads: CASRRPGTGGEKLFF. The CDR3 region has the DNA TGTGCCAGCAGGCGGCCCGGGACAGGGGGTGAAAAACTGTTTTTT.

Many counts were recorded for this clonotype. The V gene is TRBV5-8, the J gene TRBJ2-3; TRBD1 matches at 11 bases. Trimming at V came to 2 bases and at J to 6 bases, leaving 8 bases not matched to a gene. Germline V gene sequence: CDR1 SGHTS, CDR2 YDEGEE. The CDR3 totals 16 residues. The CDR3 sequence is CASSFVRTGGLDTQYF. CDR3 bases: TGTGCCAGCAGCTTCGTGAGGACAGGGGGCTTGGATACGCAGTATTTT.

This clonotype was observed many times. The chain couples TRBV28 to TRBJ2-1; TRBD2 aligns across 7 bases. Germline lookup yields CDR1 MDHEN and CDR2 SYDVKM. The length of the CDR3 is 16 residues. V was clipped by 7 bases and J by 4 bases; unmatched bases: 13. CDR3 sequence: CASTLLPEGGYNEQFF. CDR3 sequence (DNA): TGTGCCAGCACCCTCCTCCCGGAGGGAGGGTACAATGAGCAGTTCTTC.

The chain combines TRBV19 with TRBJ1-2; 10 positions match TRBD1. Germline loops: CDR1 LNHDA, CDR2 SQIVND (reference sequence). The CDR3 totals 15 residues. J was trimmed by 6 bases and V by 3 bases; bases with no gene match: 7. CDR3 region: CASSMSAGTGDGYTF. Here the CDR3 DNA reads TGTGCCAGTAGTATGAGTGCCGGGACAGGGGATGGCTACACCTTC.

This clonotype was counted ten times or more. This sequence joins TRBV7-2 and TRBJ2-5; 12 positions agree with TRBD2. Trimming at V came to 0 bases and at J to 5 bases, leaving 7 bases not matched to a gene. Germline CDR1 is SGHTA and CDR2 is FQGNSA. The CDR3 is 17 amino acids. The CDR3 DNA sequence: TGTGCCAGCAGCTTAGCCGCCCTCACTAGCGGGAGGGAGACCCAGTACTTC. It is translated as CASSLAALTSGRETQYF.

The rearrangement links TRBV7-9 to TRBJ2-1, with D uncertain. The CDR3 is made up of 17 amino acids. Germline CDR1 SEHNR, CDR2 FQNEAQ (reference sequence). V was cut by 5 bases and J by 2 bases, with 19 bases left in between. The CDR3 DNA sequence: TGTGCCAGCAGCCTAGACCCAGGCCATGGGGCCTACAATGAGCAGTTCTTC. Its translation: CASSLDPGHGAYNEQFF.

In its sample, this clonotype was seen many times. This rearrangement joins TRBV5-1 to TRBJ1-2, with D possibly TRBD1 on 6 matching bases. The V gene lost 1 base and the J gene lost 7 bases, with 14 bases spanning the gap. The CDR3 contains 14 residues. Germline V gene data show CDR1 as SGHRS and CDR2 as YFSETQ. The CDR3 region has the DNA TGCGCCAGCAGCTTGTCTCTAGGGGGTGGTGGCTACACCTTC. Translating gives CASSLSLGGGGYTF.

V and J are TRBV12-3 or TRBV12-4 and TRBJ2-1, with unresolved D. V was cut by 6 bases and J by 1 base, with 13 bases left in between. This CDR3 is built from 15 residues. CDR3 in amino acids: CASRSIGQSYNEQFF. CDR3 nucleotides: TGTGCCAGCAGGTCGATTGGCCAATCCTACAATGAGCAGTTCTTC.

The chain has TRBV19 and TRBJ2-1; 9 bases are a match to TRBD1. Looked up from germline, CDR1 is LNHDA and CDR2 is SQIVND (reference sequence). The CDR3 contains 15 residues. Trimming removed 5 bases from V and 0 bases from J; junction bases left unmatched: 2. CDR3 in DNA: TGTGCCAGTAGTTGGGACAGGGACTCCTACAATGAGCAGTTCTTC. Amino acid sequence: CASSWDRDSYNEQFF.

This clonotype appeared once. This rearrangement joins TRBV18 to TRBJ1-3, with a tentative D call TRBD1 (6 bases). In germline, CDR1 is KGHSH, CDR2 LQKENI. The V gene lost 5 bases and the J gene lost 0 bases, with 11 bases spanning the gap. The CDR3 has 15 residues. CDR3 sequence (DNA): TGTGCCAGCTCAGCGACAGGTATCTCTGGAAACACCATATATTTT. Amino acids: CASSATGISGNTIYF.

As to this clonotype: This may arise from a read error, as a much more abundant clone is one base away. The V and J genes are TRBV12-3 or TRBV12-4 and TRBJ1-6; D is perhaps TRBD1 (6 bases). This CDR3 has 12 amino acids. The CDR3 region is CAGSSGGALSHF. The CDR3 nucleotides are TGTGCCGGCAGCTCGGGGGGGGCGCTGTCTCACTTT.

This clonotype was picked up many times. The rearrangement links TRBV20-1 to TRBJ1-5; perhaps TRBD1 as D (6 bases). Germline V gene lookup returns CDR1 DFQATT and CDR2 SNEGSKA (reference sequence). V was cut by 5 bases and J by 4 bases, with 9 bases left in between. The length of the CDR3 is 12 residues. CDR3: CSAADSNQPQHF. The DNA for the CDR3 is TGCAGTGCTGCGGACAGTAATCAGCCCCAGCATTTT.

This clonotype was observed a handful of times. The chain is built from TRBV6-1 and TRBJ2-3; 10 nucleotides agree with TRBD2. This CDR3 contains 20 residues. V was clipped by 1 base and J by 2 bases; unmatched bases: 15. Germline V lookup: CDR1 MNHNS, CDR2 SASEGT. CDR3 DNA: TGTGCCAGCAGTGAAGTTAGGCTAGCGGGAGCTACTCGCCCCACAGATACGCAGTATTTT. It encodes CASSEVRLAGATRPTDTQYF.

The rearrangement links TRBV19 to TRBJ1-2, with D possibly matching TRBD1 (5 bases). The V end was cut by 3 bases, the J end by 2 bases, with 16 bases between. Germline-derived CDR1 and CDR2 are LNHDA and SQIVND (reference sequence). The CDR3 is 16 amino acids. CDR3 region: CASSIRAAGQNYGYTF. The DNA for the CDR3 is TGTGCCAGTAGTATTAGGGCGGCAGGACAAAACTATGGCTACACCTTC. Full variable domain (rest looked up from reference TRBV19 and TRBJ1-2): DGGITQSPKYLFRKEGQNVTLSCEQNLNHDAMYWYRQDPGQGLRLIYYSQIVNDFQKGDIAEGYSVSREKKESFPLTVTSAQKNPTAFYLCASSIRAAGQNYGYTFGSGTRLTVV.

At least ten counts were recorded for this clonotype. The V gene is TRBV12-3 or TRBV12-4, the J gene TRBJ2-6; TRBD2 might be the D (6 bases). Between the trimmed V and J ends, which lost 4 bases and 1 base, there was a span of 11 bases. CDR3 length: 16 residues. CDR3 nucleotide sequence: TGTGCCAGCAGTTGGGGTGGGGGGTCTGGGGCCAACGTCCTGACTTTC. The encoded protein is CASSWGGGSGANVLTF.

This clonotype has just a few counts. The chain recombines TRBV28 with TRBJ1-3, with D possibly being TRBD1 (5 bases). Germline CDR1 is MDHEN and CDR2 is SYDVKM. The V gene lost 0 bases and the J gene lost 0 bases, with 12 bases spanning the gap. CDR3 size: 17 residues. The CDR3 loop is CASSLWGRQLSGNTIYF. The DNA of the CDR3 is TGTGCCAGCAGTTTATGGGGAAGACAGCTCTCTGGAAACACCATATATTTT. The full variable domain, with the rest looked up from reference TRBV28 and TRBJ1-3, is DVKVTQSSRYLVKRTGEKVFLECVQDMDHENMFWYRQDPGLGLRLIYFSYDVKMKEKGDIPEGYSVSREKKERFSLILESASTNQTSMYLCASSLWGRQLSGNTIYFGEGSWLTVV.

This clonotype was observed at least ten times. The CDR3 protein is CASSEGGTAYEQYF. The CDR3 DNA reads TGTGCCAGCAGCGAGGGCGGGACAGCCTACGAGCAGTACTTC. This sequence joins TRBV9 and TRBJ2-7; D perhaps matches TRBD1 (7 bases). Germline V gene data show CDR1 as SGDLS and CDR2 as YYNGEE. The CDR3 is made up of 14 amino acids. The ends were cut back, 3 bases at V and 2 bases at J, with 12 bases in the middle.

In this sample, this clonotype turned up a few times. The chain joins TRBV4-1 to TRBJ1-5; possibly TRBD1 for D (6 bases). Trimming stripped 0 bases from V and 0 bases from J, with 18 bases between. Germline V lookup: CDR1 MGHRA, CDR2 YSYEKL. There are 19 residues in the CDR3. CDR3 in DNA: TGCGCCAGCAGCCAAGATCCAGAGACCGGACAGTATAGCAATCAGCCCCAGCATTTT. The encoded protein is CASSQDPETGQYSNQPQHF.

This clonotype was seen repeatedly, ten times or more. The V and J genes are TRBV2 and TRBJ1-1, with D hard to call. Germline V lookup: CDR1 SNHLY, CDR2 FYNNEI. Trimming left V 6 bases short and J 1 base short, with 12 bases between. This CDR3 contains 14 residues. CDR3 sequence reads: CASSHLDGNTEAFF. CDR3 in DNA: TGTGCCAGCAGCCACCTGGACGGGAACACTGAAGCTTTCTTT.

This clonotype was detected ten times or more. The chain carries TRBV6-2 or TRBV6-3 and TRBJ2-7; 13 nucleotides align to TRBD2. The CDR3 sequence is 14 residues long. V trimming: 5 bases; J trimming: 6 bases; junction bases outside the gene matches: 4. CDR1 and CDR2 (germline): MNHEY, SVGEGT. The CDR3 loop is CASSPLAGGPEQYF. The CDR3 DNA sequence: TGTGCCAGCAGTCCACTAGCGGGAGGGCCCGAGCAGTACTTC.